Each of the 11 T cell receptor beta chains below was sequenced from the same sample in a study of blood T cells in healthy people across ages (dated by TCRdb to between 2014 and 2017). The library was obtained by 5' RACE. TCRdb names Illumina HiSeq 2500 as the instrument used. A second PCR of roughly 6 to 11 cycles was run with a J-beta primer mix and a sample-barcoded 5' primer. TCRdb handled the public reads itself, with Q25 trimming in fastp and clone calling in MiXCR, and kept productive beta chains. Rows with one shared CDR3 protein collapse into an entry with the most common genes and DNA. The sample records 800,000 or so distinct CDR3 sequences, about 45% of which are singletons. The ten top clones hold 15% to 20% of the sample. Sequenced: blood. These receptors all stem from an elderly man in good health.

This clonotype was detected only a few times. The chain joins TRBV7-9 to TRBJ2-1; 9 bases are a match to TRBD2. CDR1 is SEHNR, CDR2 FQNEAQ, per germline (reference sequence). The CDR3 is 14 residues long. V trimming: 4 bases; J trimming: 9 bases; junction bases outside the gene matches: 7. The CDR3 here is CASSSSSGILEQFF. Written as DNA, the CDR3 is TGTGCCAGCAGCTCGTCTAGCGGGATCCTTGAGCAGTTCTTC. Based on the CDR3 plus reference TRBV7-9 and TRBJ2-1, the full variable domain is DTGVSQNPRHKITKRGQNVTFRCDPISEHNRLYWYRQTLGQGPEFLTYFQNEAQLEKSRLLSDRFSAERPKGSFSTLEIQRTEQGDSAMYLCASSSSSGILEQFFGPGTRLTVL.

To note about this clonotype: A much bigger clone sits one base away, suggesting this may be a read error. The chain is built from TRBV29-1 and TRBJ2-7, with D perhaps TRBD1 or TRBD2 (5 bases each). V was clipped by 4 bases and J by 0 bases, with 10 bases between them. Germline V gene sequence: CDR1 SQVTM, CDR2 ANQGSEA. The CDR3 has 13 residues. CDR3 nucleotides: TGCAGCGTTGGAGGGGACGCCTCCTACGAGCAGTACTTC. Its translation: CSVGGDASYEQYF.

The chain recombines TRBV5-1 with TRBJ1-1; possibly TRBD1 for D (6 bases). V dropped 6 bases and J dropped 0 bases, with 15 bases sitting between them. This CDR3 spans 15 amino acids. The germline V gene has CDR1 SGHRS and CDR2 YFSETQ. CDR3 amino acids: CASTKDQGMNTEAFF. In DNA form, the CDR3 reads TGCGCCAGCACCAAGGACCAGGGGATGAACACTGAAGCTTTCTTT.

J is TRBJ2-3 and V is TRBV7-9, with TRBD2 identical over 9 bases. CDR3 length: 16 residues. J was trimmed by 0 bases and V by 2 bases; bases with no gene match: 3. CDR1 and CDR2 from the germline V gene are SEHNR and FQNEAQ (reference sequence). The chain's CDR3 is CASSLYSGRSTDTQYF. Written as DNA, the CDR3 is TGTGCCAGCAGCTTATACAGCGGGAGGAGCACAGATACGCAGTATTTT.

In its sample, this clonotype was seen a few times. The chain couples TRBV7-2 to TRBJ1-5, with D possibly matching TRBD1 (5 bases). V dropped 6 bases and J dropped 0 bases, with 12 bases sitting between them. This CDR3 has 15 residues. Looked up from germline, CDR1 is SGHTA and CDR2 is FQGNSA. CDR3 in DNA: TGTGCCAGCAGGCAGGGACGGATTAGCAATCAGCCCCAGCATTTT. Protein: CASRQGRISNQPQHF.

This clonotype was seen many times. This chain connects TRBV7-2 to TRBJ2-1; D gene unclear. The CDR3 loop spans 12 amino acids. V lost 5 bases, J lost 6 bases, and 8 bases lay in between. Germline CDR1 and CDR2: SGHTA and FQGNSA. The CDR3 is CASSPPANEQFF. CDR3 in DNA: TGTGCCAGCAGCCCCCCGGCCAATGAGCAGTTCTTC.

In this sample, this clonotype turned up a few times. The chain joins TRBV25-1 to TRBJ2-2, with no clear D. Germline CDR1 is MGHDK and CDR2 is SYGVNS. Deletions cut 4 bases from V and 0 bases from J, with 3 bases between. The CDR3 sequence is 13 residues long. CDR3 region: CASSGTNTGELFF. The CDR3 DNA reads TGTGCCAGCAGTGGCACGAACACCGGGGAGCTGTTTTTT.

The chain joins TRBV27 to TRBJ2-1; no firm D call. This CDR3 comprises 17 residues. The V gene lost 3 bases and the J gene lost 7 bases, with 22 bases spanning the gap. Germline V gene data show CDR1 as MNHEY and CDR2 as SMNVEV (reference sequence). Written as DNA, the CDR3 is TGTGCCAGCAGTTTTATCGGACCAAAACCGTTTAGGAATGAGCAGTTCTTC. It specifies CASSFIGPKPFRNEQFF.

The chain employs TRBV19 and TRBJ2-1, with D possibly being TRBD1 or TRBD2 (6 bases each). The CDR3 contains 21 residues. V shed 6 bases and J shed 0 bases, with 30 bases lying between them. Germline CDR1 and CDR2: LNHDA and SQIVND (reference sequence). CDR3 in DNA: TGTGCCAGTAGGGCGGTTCCATCGTCGAGGGGGGTCAGGAGCTCCTACAATGAGCAGTTCTTC. As protein: CASRAVPSSRGVRSSYNEQFF.

The sample holds a few counts of this clonotype. The chain is built from TRBV19 and TRBJ1-1; D gene uncertain. The CDR3 is 12 amino acids. The germline gives CDR1 LNHDA, CDR2 SQIVND (reference sequence). V was cut by 8 bases and J by 7 bases, with 14 bases left in between. DNA for the CDR3: TGTGCCAGTGGAATAACCGGGAATGAAGCTTTCTTT. It yields the protein CASGITGNEAFF.

This clonotype was seen only a few times. The chain joins TRBV28 to TRBJ2-5; TRBD2 agrees at 8 bases. The J call is uncertain, as TRBJ2-7 better fits the DNA end. The germline gives CDR1 MDHEN, CDR2 SYDVKM. There are 16 residues in the CDR3. CDR3 sequence (DNA): TGTGCCAGCAGTTTTCTTGGGAGCGGGAGAGCGGCCGAGCAGTACTTC. Translated: CASSFLGSGRAAEQYF.